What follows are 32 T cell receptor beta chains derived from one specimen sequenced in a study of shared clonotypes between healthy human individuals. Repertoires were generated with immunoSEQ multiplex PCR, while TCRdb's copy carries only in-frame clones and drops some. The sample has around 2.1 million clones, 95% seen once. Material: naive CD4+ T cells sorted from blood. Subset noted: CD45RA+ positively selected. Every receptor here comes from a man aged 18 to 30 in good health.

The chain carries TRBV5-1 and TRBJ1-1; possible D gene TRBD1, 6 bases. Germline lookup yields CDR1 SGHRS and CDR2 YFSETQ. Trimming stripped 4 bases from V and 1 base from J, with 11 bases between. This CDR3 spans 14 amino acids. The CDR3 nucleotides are TGCGCCAGCAGCCAACCGACAGGGAACACTGAAGCTTTCTTT. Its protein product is CASSQPTGNTEAFF.

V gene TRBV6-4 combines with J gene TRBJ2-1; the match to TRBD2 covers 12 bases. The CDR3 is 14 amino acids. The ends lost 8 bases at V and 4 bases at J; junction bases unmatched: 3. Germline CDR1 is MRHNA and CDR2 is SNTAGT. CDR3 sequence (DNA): TGTGCCAGCGCCGGACTAGCGGGATACAATGAGCAGTTCTTC. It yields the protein CASAGLAGYNEQFF.

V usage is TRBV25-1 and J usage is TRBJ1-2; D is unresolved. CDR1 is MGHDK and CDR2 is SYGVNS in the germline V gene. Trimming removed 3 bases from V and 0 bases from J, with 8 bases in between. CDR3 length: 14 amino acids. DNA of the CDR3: TGTGCCAGCAGTGAGTATACAACTAACTATGGCTACACCTTC. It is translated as CASSEYTTNYGYTF.

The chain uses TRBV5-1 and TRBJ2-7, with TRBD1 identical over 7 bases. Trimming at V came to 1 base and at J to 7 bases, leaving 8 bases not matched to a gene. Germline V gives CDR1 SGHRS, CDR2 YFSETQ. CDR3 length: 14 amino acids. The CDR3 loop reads CASSLLRQGEEQYF. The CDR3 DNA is TGCGCCAGCAGCTTGCTTAGACAGGGAGAAGAGCAGTACTTC.

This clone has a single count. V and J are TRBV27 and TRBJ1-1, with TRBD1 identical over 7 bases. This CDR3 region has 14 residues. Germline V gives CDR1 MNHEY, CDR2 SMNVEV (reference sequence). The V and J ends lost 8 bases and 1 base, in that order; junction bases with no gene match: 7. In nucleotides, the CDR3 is TGTGCCAGCCGTCACGACAGGGAGAACACTGAAGCTTTCTTT. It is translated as CASRHDRENTEAFF.

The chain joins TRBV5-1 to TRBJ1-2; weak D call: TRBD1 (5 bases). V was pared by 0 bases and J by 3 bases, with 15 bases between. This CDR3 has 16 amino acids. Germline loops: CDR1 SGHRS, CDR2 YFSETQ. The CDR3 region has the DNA TGCGCCAGCAGCTTGGCCCAGGGTAAGGGCGACTATGGCTACACCTTC. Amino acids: CASSLAQGKGDYGYTF. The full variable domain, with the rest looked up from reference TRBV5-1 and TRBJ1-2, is KAGVTQTPRYLIKTRGQQVTLSCSPISGHRSVSWYQQTPGQGLQFLFEYFSETQRNKGNFPGRFSGRQFSNSRSEMNVSTLELGDSALYLCASSLAQGKGDYGYTFGSGTRLTVV.

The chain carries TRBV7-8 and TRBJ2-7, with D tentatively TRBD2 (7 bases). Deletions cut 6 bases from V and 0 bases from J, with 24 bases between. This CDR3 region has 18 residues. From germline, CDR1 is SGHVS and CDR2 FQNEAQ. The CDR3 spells CASSPTGGLILSSYEQYF. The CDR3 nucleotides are TGTGCCAGCAGTCCAACGGGGGGCCTGATTTTGAGCTCCTACGAGCAGTACTTC.

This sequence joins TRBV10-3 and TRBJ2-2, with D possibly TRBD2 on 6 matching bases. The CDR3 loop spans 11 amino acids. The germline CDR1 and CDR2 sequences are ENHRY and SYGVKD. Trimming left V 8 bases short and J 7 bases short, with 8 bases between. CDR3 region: CAIAGFGELFF. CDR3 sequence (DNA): TGTGCCATCGCGGGGTTCGGGGAGCTGTTTTTT.

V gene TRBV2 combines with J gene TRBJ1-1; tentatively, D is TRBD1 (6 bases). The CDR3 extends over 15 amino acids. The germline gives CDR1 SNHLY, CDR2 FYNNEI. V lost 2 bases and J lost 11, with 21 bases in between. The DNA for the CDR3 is TGTGCCAGCAGTGAATCTCCTTTAAAGGGGGGAAGGGCTTTCTTT. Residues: CASSESPLKGGRAFF. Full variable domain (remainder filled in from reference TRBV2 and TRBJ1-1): EPEVTQTPSHQVTQMGQEVILRCVPISNHLYFYWYRQILGQKVEFLVSFYNNEISEKSEIFDDQFSVERPDGSNFTLKIRSTKLEDSAMYFCASSESPLKGGRAFFGQGTRLTVV.

The CDR3 nucleotides are TGTGCCAGTAGTATAGGATGGGACTACGAGCAGTACTTC. Translating gives CASSIGWDYEQYF. V and J are TRBV19 and TRBJ2-7, with D uncertain. Between the trimmed V and J ends, which lost 1 base and 3 bases, there was a span of 7 bases. CDR3 length: 13 residues. From germline, CDR1 is LNHDA and CDR2 SQIVND (reference sequence).

For the CDR3, the DNA is TGTGCCAGCGGAAGGGAGAGAGCTTTCTTT. It translates to CASGRERAFF. The chain employs TRBV2 and TRBJ1-1; no clear D. This CDR3 region has 10 residues. V lost 8 bases to trimming and J lost 10 bases, with 11 bases between them. The germline CDR1 and CDR2 sequences are SNHLY and FYNNEI. The full variable domain, rest sourced from reference TRBV2 and TRBJ1-1, is EPEVTQTPSHQVTQMGQEVILRCVPISNHLYFYWYRQILGQKVEFLVSFYNNEISEKSEIFDDQFSVERPDGSNFTLKIRSTKLEDSAMYFCASGRERAFFGQGTRLTVV.

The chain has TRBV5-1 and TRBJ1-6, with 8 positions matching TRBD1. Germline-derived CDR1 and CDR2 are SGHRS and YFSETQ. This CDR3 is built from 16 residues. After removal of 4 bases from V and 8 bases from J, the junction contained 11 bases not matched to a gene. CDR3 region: CASSQGQALRDSPLHF. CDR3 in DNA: TGCGCCAGCAGCCAGGGACAGGCCTTAAGGGATTCACCCCTCCACTTT.

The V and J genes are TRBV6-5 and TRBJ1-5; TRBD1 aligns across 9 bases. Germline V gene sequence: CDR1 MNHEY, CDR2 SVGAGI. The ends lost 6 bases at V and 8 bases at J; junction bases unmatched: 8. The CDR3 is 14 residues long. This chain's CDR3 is CASRTGTGLEPQHF. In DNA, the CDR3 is TGTGCCAGCAGAACCGGGACAGGGTTGGAGCCCCAGCATTTT.

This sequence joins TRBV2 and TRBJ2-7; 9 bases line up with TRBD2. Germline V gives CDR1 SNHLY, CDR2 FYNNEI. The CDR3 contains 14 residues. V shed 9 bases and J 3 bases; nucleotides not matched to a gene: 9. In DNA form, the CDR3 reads TGTGCCAGTCAGATAGCGGGAGCACTCTACGAGCAGTACTTC. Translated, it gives CASQIAGALYEQYF.

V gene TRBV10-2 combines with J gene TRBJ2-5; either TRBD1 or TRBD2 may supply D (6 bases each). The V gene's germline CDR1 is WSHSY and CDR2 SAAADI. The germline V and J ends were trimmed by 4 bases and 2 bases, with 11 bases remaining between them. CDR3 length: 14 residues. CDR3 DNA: TGCGCCAGCAGTGGGGGGGCCTTACAAGAGACCCAGTACTTC. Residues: CASSGGALQETQYF.

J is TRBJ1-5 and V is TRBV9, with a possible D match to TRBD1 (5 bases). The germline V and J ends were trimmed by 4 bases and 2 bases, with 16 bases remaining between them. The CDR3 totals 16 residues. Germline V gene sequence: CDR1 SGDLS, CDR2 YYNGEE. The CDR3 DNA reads TGTGCCAGCAGCACGGGGGAGGGGCTTGGCAATCAGCCCCAGCATTTT. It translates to CASSTGEGLGNQPQHF.

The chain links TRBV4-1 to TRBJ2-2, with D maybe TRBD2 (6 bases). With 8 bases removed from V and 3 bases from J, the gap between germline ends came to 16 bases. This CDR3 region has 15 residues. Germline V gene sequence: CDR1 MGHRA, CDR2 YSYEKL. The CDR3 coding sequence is TGCGCCAGCCAGGAGGGAGTGGCGGACACCGGGGAGCTGTTTTTT. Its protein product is CASQEGVADTGELFF.

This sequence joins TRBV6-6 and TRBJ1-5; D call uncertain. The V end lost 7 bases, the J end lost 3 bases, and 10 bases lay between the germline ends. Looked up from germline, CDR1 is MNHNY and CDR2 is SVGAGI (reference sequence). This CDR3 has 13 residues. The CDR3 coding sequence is TGTGCCAGCATGGACTCTTACAATCAGCCCCAGCATTTT. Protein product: CASMDSYNQPQHF.

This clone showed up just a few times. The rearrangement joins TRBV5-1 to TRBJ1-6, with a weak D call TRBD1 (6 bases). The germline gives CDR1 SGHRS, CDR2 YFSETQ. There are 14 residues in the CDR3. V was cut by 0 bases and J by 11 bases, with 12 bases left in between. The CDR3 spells CASSLDDTGPPLHF. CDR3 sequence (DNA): TGCGCCAGCAGCTTGGATGATACAGGGCCACCCCTCCACTTT.

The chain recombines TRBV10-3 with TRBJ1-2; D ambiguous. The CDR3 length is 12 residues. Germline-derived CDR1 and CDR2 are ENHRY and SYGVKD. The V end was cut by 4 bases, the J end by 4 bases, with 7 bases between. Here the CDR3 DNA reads TGTGCCATCAGTGGGGGTTCCTATGGCTACACCTTC. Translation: CAISGGSYGYTF.

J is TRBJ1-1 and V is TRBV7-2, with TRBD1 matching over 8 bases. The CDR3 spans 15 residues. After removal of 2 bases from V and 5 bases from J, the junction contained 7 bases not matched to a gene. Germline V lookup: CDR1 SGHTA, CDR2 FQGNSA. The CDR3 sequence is CASSLMGRGQTEAFF. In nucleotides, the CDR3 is TGTGCCAGCAGCTTAATGGGCAGGGGGCAGACTGAAGCTTTCTTT.

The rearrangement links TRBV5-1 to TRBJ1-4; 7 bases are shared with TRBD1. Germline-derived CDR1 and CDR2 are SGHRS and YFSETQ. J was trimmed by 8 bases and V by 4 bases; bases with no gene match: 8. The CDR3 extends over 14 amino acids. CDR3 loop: CASSPGGKDEKLFF. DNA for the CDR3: TGCGCCAGCAGCCCAGGGGGAAAGGACGAAAAACTGTTTTTT.

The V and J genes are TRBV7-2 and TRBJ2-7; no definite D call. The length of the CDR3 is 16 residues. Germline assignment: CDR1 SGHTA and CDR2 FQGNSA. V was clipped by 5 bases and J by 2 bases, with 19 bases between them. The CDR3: CASSPHEWEGTYEQYF. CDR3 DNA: TGTGCCAGCAGCCCACATGAGTGGGAAGGCACCTACGAGCAGTACTTC.

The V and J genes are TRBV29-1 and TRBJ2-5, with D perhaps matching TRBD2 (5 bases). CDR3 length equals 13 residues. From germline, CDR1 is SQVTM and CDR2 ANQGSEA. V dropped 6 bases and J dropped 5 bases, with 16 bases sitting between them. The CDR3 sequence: CSVEQTRGETQYF. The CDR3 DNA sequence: TGCAGCGTGGAACAGACTCGAGGGGAGACCCAGTACTTC.

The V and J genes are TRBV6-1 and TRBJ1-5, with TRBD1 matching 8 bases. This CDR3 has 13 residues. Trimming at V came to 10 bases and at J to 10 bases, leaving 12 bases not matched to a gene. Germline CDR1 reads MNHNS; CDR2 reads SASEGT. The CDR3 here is CATARTGGGPQHF. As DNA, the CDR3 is TGTGCCACCGCCCGTACAGGGGGAGGCCCCCAGCATTTT.

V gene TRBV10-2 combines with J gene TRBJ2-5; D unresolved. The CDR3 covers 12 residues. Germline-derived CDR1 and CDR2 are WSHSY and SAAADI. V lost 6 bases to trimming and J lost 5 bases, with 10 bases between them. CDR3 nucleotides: TGCGCCAGCAGGGGCTCCCCGGAGACCCAGTACTTC. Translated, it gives CASRGSPETQYF.

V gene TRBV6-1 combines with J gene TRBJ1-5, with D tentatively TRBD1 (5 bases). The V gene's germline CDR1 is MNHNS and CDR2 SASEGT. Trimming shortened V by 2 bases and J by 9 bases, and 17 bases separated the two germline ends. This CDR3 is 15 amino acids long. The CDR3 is CASSERTGAFAPQHF. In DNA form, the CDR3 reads TGTGCCAGCAGTGAAAGGACTGGGGCTTTCGCGCCCCAGCATTTT.

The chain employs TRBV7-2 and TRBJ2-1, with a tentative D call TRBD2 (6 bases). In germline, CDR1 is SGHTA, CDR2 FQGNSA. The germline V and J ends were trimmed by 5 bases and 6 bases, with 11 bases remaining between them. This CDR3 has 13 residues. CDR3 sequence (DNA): TGTGCCAGCAGCGGACGACTAGTCAATGAGCAGTTCTTC. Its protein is CASSGRLVNEQFF.

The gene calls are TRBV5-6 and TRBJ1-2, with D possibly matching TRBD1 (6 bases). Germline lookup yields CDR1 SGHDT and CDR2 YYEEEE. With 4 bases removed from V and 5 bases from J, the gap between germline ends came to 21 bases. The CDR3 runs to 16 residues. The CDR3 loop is CASSPDRGKGQYGYTF. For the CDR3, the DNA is TGTGCCAGCAGCCCAGACCGAGGAAAGGGACAATATGGCTACACCTTC.

The CDR3 nucleotides are TGTGCCAGCAGGCCTCGGGACAGGGGGAATGAAAAACTGTTTTTT. It specifies CASRPRDRGNEKLFF. The V call is TRBV28, the J call TRBJ1-4, with 11 bases fitting TRBD1. With 6 bases clipped from V and 5 bases from J, the junction kept 5 bases outside the gene matches. CDR3 length equals 15 residues. Germline V gene sequence: CDR1 MDHEN, CDR2 SYDVKM. The variable domain in full, completed from reference TRBV28 and TRBJ1-4, reads DVKVTQSSRYLVKRTGEKVFLECVQDMDHENMFWYRQDPGLGLRLIYFSYDVKMKEKGDIPEGYSVSREKKERFSLILESASTNQTSMYLCASRPRDRGNEKLFFGSGTQLSVL.

CDR3: CASSPQPTVYGYTF. For the CDR3, the DNA is TGTGCCAGCAGTCCGCAGCCGACAGTCTATGGCTACACCTTC. This chain uses TRBV6-6 with TRBJ1-2, with TRBD1 as a possible D gene (5 bases). CDR1 is MNHNY and CDR2 is SVGAGI in the germline V gene (reference sequence). Trimming cost V 5 bases and J 4 bases, with 14 bases left between them. CDR3 length: 14 residues.

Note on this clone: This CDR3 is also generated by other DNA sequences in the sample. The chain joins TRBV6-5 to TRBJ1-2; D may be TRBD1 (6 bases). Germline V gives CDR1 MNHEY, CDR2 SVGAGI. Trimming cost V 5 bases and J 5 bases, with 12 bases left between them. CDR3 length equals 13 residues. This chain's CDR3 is CASSPQGFYGYTF. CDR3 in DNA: TGTGCCAGCAGTCCCCAGGGGTTTTATGGCTACACCTTC.